The clone carrying this T cell receptor (beta chain) has ten or more counts. Antigen unknown. A single record per CDR3 protein comes from TCRdb applying MiXCR to the reads. The top ten hold roughly an eighth of the sample, which has approximately 400,000 distinct CDR3 sequences, around 32% seen once. The data stem from a study of T cell repertoires in cytomegalovirus infection. Study results and limitations: HLA-C-restricted CMV-specific TCR beta clonotypes prevailed in the ex vivo response.

Specimen: PBMCs. This receptor was obtained from a human donor in good health (CMV status not recorded). Some clones in this sample may be carry-over from other donors' samples.

For the CDR3, the DNA is TGTGCCAGCAGCACCCAATTCGGGGGGCTGGTTGGCTACACCTTC. It codes for CASSTQFGGLVGYTF. This chain uses TRBV7-2 with TRBJ1-2; the D gene is possibly TRBD1 (6 bases). The length of the CDR3 is 15 residues. CDR1 is SGHTA, CDR2 FQGNSA, per germline. Trimming took 5 bases from V and 7 from J, leaving 20 bases between them.